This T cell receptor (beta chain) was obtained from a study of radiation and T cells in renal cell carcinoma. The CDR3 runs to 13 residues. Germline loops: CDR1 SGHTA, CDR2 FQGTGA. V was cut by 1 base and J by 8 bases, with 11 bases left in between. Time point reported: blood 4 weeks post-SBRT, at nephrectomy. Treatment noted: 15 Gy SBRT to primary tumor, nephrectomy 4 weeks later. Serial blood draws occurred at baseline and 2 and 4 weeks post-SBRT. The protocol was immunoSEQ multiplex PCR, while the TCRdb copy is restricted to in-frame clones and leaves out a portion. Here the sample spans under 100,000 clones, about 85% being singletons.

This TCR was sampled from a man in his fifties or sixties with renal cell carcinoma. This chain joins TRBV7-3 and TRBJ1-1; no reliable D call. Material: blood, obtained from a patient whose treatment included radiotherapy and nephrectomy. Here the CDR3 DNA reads TGTGCCAGCAGCTTAAGCCCGGGGATGGAAGCTTTCTTT. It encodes CASSLSPGMEAFF.